This T cell receptor beta chain was found in a study of blood T cell repertoires in COVID-19. Participants' reported clinical history set cohort assignment. The germline V and J ends were trimmed by 6 bases and 1 base, with 6 bases remaining between them. The V gene's germline CDR1 is SNHLY and CDR2 FYNNEI. The CDR3 runs to 12 residues. The protocol was immunoSEQ multiplex PCR, while the TCRdb copy is restricted to in-frame clones and leaves out a portion. The repertoire has over 150,000 clones, 82% of them found once; the top ten carry about 11%. The clonotype was recovered from a man aged 40-55 years who had recovered from COVID-19. Sequenced material: PBMCs or T cells enriched from blood (not recorded which). The rearrangement links TRBV2 to TRBJ2-5; unclear D gene. In DNA form, the CDR3 reads TGTGCCAGCAGGGGCCCCCAAGAGACCCAGTACTTC. Translation: CASRGPQETQYF.